Presented here are 9 T cell receptor beta chains from one specimen sequenced in a study of PD-1 blockade in classical Hodgkin lymphoma. Clones were read by immunoSEQ multiplex PCR, and TCRdb kept only the in-frame ones, dropping some. In the table there are 45,000 or so clones, approximately 91% of which are singletons. This sample's time point: newly diagnosed, previously untreated cHL patient sample. The specimen was peripheral blood mononuclear cells (PBMCs). These receptors all stem from a human donor with classical Hodgkin lymphoma.

This chain joins TRBV10-1 and TRBJ2-1; possibly TRBD1 for D (6 bases). Germline V CDR1 and CDR2: WNHNN, SYGVQD (reference sequence). Trimming took off 5 bases at V and 8 bases at J, with 7 bases between the two ends. The CDR3 runs to 11 residues. CDR3 nucleotide sequence: TGCGCCAGCAGTAACAGGGATGAGCAGTTCTTC. It yields the protein CASSNRDEQFF.

V is TRBV5-4 and J is TRBJ1-1, with D perhaps matching TRBD1 (5 bases). CDR1 is SGHNT and CDR2 is YYREEE in the germline V gene (reference sequence). V dropped 0 bases and J dropped 5 bases, with 8 bases sitting between them. The CDR3 covers 13 residues. This chain's CDR3 is CASSLEGQTEAFF. CDR3 DNA sequence: TGTGCCAGCAGCTTGGAGGGGCAGACTGAAGCTTTCTTT.

The chain is built from TRBV5-8 and TRBJ1-2, with D maybe TRBD1 (6 bases). V lost 4 bases and J lost 4, with 17 bases in between. This CDR3 has 15 residues. Germline V lookup: CDR1 SGHTS, CDR2 YDEGEE. CDR3 in DNA: TGTGCCAGCAGCCCGGGGGGTCGGGGGCCCTATGGCTACACCTTC. It yields the protein CASSPGGRGPYGYTF.

This rearrangement joins TRBV9 to TRBJ1-2; D is unclear. The CDR3 spans 13 residues. Germline-derived CDR1 and CDR2 are SGDLS and YYNGEE. The germline V and J ends were trimmed by 0 bases and 8 bases, with 11 bases remaining between them. The CDR3 DNA reads TGTGCCAGCAGCGTAGAGACGATGGGGGGCTACACCTTC. Residues: CASSVETMGGYTF.

This chain uses TRBV15 with TRBJ1-1; D is perhaps TRBD1 (5 bases). This CDR3 is built from 15 residues. Germline V gene data show CDR1 as LNHNV and CDR2 as YYDKDF (reference sequence). With 0 bases removed from V and 3 bases from J, the gap between germline ends came to 11 bases. The CDR3 loop is CATSREPGEYTEAFF. In DNA, the CDR3 is TGTGCCACCAGCAGAGAACCGGGGGAATACACTGAAGCTTTCTTT.

The CDR3: CASSQGPGYEQYF. In nucleotides, the CDR3 is TGCGCCAGCAGCCAAGGGCCCGGCTACGAGCAGTACTTC. The chain couples TRBV4-1 to TRBJ2-7; D not certain. In germline, CDR1 is MGHRA, CDR2 YSYEKL. V lost 1 base and J lost 3, with 7 bases in between. The CDR3 loop spans 13 amino acids.

The V gene is TRBV16, the J gene TRBJ1-5; D may be TRBD1 (5 bases). The CDR3 sequence is 16 residues long. V was cut by 2 bases and J by 0 bases, with 11 bases left in between. Per germline, CDR1 KGHSY and CDR2 FQNENV. The DNA for the CDR3 is TGTGCCAGCAGCCAAGCCGGCGGGGCTAGCAATCAGCCCCAGCATTTT. Protein product: CASSQAGGASNQPQHF.

The chain recombines TRBV5-1 with TRBJ1-1, with D hard to call. The V end was cut by 0 bases, the J end by 6 bases, with 12 bases between. The CDR3 is 14 residues long. Germline V gene lookup returns CDR1 SGHRS and CDR2 YFSETQ. The CDR3 loop reads CASSLEGRRAEAFF. The CDR3 nucleotides are TGCGCCAGCAGCTTGGAAGGGCGGAGGGCTGAAGCTTTCTTT.

By proportion, this clone is medium-sized (0.01 to 0.1%). This chain joins TRBV10-1 and TRBJ2-1, with 7 bases identical to TRBD2. The CDR3 is 17 residues long. Looked up from germline, CDR1 is WNHNN and CDR2 is SYGVQD (reference sequence). Germline trimming cut 3 bases from V and 8 bases from J; bases unmatched to any gene: 16. The CDR3 loop is CASSDGSLAATGDEQFF. CDR3 sequence (DNA): TGCGCCAGCAGTGACGGGTCCCTAGCGGCTACAGGCGATGAGCAGTTCTTC.